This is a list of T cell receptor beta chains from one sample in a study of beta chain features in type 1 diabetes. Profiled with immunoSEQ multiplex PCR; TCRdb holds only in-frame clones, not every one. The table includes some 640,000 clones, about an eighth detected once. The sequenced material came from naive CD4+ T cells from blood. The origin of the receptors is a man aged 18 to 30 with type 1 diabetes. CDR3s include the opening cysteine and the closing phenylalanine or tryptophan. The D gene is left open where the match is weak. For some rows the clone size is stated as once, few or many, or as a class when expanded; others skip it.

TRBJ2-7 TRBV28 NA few TGTGCCAGCAGTTTACTATACGAGCAGTACTTC CASSLLYEQYF
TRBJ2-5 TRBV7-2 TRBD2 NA TGTGCCAGCCCCTCTGGGGCGGGGGGGCCGGAAGAGACCCAGTACTTC CASPSGAGGPEETQYF
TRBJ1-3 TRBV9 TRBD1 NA TGTGCCAGCAGCTTAGCCGGGACAGGGGTTTACACCATATATTTT CASSLAGTGVYTIYF
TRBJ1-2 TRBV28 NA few TGTGCCAGCAGACTTCGACGGCTCGGCCATGGCTACACCTTC CASRLRRLGHGYTF
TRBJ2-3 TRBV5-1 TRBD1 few TGCGCCAGCAGCCAGATGACAGGGGGCGCTTACGGGTATTTT CASSQMTGGAYGYF
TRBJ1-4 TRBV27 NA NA TGTGCCAGCAGCAGGGGCTTCGGGAATGAAAAACTGTTTTTT CASSRGFGNEKLFF
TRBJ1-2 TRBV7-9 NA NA TGTGCCAGCAGCTTACCCCGGAGGATGGGAATCTATGGCTACACCTTC CASSLPRRMGIYGYTF
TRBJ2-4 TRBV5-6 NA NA TGTGCCAGCAGCTGGGACCGGCATAACATTCAGTACTTC CASSWDRHNIQYF
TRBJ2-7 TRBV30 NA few TGTGCCTGGAGTGTAAGGCTAATGGGGGAGCAGTACTTC CAWSVRLMGEQYF
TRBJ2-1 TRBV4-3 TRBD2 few TGCGCCAGCAGCCAAGTGAGCGGGGGGGACAATGAGCAGTTCTTC CASSQVSGGDNEQFF
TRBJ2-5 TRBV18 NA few TGTGCCAGCTCACCAGGGAGTCAAGAGACCCAGTACTTC CASSPGSQETQYF
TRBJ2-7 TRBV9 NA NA TGTGCCAGCAGCGATCGGGACGGGAGCTACGAGCAGTACTTC CASSDRDGSYEQYF
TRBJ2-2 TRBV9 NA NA TGTGCCAGCAGCGTAGGAGTAATAGCTGTCACCGGGGAGCTGTTTTTT CASSVGVIAVTGELFF
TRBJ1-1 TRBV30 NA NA TGTGCCTGGTGTCGGGGCACCACTGAAGCTTTCTTT CAWCRGTTEAFF
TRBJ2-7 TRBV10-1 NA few TGCGCCAGCAGTGAGGCGGTGACAGGCTCGGGGGAGCAGTACTTC CASSEAVTGSGEQYF
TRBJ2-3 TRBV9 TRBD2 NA TGTGCCAGCAGCGTAGTTAGCGGGAGGGCCCCAGATACGCAGTATTTT CASSVVSGRAPDTQYF
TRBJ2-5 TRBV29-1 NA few TGCAGCGCTACCACTAGTGTGGAGACCCAGTACTTC CSATTSVETQYF
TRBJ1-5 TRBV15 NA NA TGTGCCACCAGCAGAGTTCCAGGGTTAGGCAATCAGCCCCAGCATTTT CATSRVPGLGNQPQHF
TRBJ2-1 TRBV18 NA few TGTGCCAGCTCACCGGCACTTTACAATGAGCAGTTCTTC CASSPALYNEQFF
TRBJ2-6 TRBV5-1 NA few TGCGCCAGCAGCTTGGTACAGGGTTCTGGGGCCAACGTCCTGACTTTC CASSLVQGSGANVLTF
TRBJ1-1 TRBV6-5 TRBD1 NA TGTGCCAGCAGTCACCGGGACAGGGTCACTGAAGCTTTCTTT CASSHRDRVTEAFF
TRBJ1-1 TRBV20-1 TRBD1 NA TGCAGGGGAGGGGACAGGGGCGCTTTCTTT CRGGDRGAFF
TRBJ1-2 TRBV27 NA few TGTGCCAGCAGTTTAGTCCGACAGCAAATACTCTATGGCTACACCTTC CASSLVRQQILYGYTF
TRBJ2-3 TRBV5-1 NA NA TGCGCCAGCAGCCCGGGACGCGTTCCTCCTAGCACAGATACGCAGTATTTT CASSPGRVPPSTDTQYF
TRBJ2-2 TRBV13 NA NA TGTGCCAGCAGCCCTAGGGGCGGGGAGCTGTTTTTT CASSPRGGELFF
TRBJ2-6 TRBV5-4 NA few TGTGCCAGCAGCTTACGACCAGGCGTCCTGACTTTC CASSLRPGVLTF
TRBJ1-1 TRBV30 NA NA TGTGCCTGGATCGCCACCTCTGAAGCTTTCTTT CAWIATSEAFF
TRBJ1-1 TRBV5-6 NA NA TGTGCCAGCAGCTTCGGAGGTGAGGATACTGAAGCTTTCTTT CASSFGGEDTEAFF
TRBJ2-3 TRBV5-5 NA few TGTGCCAGCAGCTTCATCGGGGACGTCCGCACAGATACGCAGTATTTT CASSFIGDVRTDTQYF
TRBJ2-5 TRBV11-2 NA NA TGTGCCAGCAGCCTGAGGGGGGGAGAGACCCAGTACTTC CASSLRGGETQYF
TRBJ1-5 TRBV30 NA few TGTGCCTGGAGCCTACAGGGAGATCAGCCCCAGCATTTT CAWSLQGDQPQHF
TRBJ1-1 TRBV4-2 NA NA TGTGCCAGCAGCCGAGGTAAAGGGCGAGGTGAAGCTTTCTTT CASSRGKGRGEAFF
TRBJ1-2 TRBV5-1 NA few TGCGCCAGCAGCTTCGGAGGGGATGGCTACACCTTC CASSFGGDGYTF
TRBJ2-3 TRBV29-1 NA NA TGCAGCGTTGAGGGCAGGTCGAGCACAGATACGCAGTATTTT CSVEGRSSTDTQYF
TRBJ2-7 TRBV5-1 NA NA TGCGCCAGCAGCTTGGTAGGCGGCGAGCAGTACTTC CASSLVGGEQYF
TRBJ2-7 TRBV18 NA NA TGTGCCAGCTCACCACCGGCCAGTACCTACGAGCAGTACTTC CASSPPASTYEQYF
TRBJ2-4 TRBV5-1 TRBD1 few TGCGCCAGCAGCTTGGGAATAGGACAGGGAACAAACATTCAGTACTTC CASSLGIGQGTNIQYF